This T cell receptor (beta chain) was sequenced during a study of T cell responses to AZD1222 COVID-19 vaccine. CDR3 size: 11 residues. The V end was cut by 4 bases, the J end by 3 bases, with 4 bases between. Germline lookup yields CDR1 ENHRY and CDR2 SYGVKD. Only in-frame clones appear in the TCRdb table, and some are missing; sequencing was by immunoSEQ multiplex PCR. This repertoire shows 200,000 or so clones, 87% found once; its top ten account for around 2.5%. As regards this clone: Its antigen is not identified.

Broader study findings: Donors skewed white British and female; clonal diversity was possibly underestimated. Dominant at 160-218 and 743-854, vaccine-associated CD4 TCRs also spanned spike.

The sequenced sample was peripheral blood, obtained on day 0 of MenACWY control vaccination. The receptor's source is an adult in good health. The rearrangement uses TRBV10-3 and TRBJ2-7; D unclear. CDR3 in amino acids: CAISGGYEQYF. DNA for the CDR3: TGTGCCATCAGTGGGGGCTACGAGCAGTACTTC.